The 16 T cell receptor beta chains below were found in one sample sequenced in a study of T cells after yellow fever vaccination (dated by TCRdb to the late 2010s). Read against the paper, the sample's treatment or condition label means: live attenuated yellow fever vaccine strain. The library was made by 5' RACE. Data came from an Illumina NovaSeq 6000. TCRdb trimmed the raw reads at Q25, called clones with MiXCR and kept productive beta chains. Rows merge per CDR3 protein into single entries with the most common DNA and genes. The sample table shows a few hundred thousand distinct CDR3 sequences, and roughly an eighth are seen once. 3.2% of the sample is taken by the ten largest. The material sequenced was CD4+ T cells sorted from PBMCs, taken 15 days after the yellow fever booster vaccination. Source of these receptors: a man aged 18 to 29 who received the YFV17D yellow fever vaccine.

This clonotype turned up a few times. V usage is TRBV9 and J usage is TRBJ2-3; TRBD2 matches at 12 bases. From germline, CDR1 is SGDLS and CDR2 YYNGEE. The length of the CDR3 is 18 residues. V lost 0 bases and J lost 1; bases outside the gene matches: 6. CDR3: CASSVGLAGGPRTDTQYF. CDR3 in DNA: TGTGCCAGCAGCGTAGGGCTAGCGGGGGGGCCCCGCACAGATACGCAGTATTTT.

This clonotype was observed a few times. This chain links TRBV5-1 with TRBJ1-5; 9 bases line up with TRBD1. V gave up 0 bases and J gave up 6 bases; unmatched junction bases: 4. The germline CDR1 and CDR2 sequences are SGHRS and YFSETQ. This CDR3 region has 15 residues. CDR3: CASSLGGQGGQPQHF. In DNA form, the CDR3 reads TGCGCCAGCAGCTTGGGGGGACAGGGCGGTCAGCCCCAGCATTTT.

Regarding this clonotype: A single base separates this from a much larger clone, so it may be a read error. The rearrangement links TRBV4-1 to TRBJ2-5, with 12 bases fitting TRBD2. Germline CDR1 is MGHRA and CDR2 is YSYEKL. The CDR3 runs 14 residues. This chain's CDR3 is CASSRTSGEETKYF. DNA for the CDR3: TGCGCCAGCAGTCGGACTAGCGGGGAAGAGACCAAGTACTTC.

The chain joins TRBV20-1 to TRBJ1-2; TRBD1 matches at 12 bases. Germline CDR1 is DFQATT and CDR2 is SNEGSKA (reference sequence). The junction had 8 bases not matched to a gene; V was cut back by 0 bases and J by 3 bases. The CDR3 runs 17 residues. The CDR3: CSARDPGQGATHYGYTF. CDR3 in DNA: TGCAGTGCTAGAGATCCGGGACAGGGGGCGACCCACTATGGCTACACCTTC.

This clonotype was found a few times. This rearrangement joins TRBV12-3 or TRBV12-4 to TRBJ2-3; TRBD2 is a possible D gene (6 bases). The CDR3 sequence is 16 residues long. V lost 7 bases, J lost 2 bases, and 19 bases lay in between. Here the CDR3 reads CASTLLLAGHTDTQYF. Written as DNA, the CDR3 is TGTGCCAGCACCCTACTTCTGGCGGGGCACACAGATACGCAGTATTTT.

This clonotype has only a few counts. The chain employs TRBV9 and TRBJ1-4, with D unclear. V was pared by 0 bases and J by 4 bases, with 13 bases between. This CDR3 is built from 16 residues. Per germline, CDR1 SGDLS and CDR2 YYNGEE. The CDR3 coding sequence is TGTGCCAGCAGCGTAGGCCCCAGAAGTGGTAATGAAAAACTGTTTTTT. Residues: CASSVGPRSGNEKLFF.

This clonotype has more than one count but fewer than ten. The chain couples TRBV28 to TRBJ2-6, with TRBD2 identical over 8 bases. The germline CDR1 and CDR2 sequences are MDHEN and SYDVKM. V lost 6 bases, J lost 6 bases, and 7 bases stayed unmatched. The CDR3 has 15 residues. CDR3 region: CASSSLRGAANVLTF. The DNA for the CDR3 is TGTGCCAGCAGCTCCCTGCGGGGGGCGGCCAACGTCCTGACTTTC. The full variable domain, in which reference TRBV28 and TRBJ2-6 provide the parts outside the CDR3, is DVKVTQSSRYLVKRTGEKVFLECVQDMDHENMFWYRQDPGLGLRLIYFSYDVKMKEKGDIPEGYSVSREKKERFSLILESASTNQTSMYLCASSSLRGAANVLTFGAGSRLTVL.

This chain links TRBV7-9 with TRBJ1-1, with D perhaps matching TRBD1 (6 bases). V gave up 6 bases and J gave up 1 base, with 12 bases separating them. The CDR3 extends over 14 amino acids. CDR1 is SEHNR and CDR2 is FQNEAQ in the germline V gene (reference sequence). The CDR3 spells CASRPGGANTEAFF. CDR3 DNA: TGTGCCAGCAGGCCCGGGGGGGCGAACACTGAAGCTTTCTTT.

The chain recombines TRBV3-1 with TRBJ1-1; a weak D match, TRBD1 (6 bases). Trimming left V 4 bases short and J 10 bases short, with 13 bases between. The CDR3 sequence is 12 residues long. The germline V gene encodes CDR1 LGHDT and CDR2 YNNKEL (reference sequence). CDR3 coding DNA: TGTGCCAGCAGCCGCGTGACAGGTGGAGCTTTCTTT. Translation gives CASSRVTGGAFF.

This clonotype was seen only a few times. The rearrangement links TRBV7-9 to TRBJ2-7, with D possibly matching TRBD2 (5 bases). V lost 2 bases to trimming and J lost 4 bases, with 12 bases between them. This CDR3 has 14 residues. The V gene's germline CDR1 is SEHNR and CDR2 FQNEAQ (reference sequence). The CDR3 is CASSLRGNRYEQYF. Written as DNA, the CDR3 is TGTGCCAGCAGCTTACGAGGGAATCGGTACGAGCAGTACTTC.

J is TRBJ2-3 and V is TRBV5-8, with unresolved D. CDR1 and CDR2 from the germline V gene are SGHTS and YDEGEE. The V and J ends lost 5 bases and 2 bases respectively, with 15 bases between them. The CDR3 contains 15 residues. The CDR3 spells CASSPAAGPTDTQYF. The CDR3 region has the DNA TGTGCCAGCAGTCCGGCAGCCGGCCCCACAGATACGCAGTATTTT.

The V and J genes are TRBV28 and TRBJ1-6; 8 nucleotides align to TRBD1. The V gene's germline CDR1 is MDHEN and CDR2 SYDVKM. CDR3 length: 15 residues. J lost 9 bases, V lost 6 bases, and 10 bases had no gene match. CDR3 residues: CASRGADRAGSPLHF. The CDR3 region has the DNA TGTGCCAGCAGGGGGGCGGACAGGGCCGGTTCACCCCTCCACTTT.

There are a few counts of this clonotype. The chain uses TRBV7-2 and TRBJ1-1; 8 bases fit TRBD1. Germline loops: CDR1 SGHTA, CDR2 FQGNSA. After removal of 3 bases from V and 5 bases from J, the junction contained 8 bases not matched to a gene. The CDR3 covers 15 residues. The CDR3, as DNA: TGTGCCAGCAGCTTTTCGACAGGGGCGAGGACTGAAGCTTTCTTT. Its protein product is CASSFSTGARTEAFF.

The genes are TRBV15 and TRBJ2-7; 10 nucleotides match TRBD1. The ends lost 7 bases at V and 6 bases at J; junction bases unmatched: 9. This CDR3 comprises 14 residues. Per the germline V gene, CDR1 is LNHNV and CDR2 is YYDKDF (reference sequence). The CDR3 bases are TGTGCCACCAAACGACACGGGACAGGGGTCGAGCAGTACTTC. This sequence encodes CATKRHGTGVEQYF.

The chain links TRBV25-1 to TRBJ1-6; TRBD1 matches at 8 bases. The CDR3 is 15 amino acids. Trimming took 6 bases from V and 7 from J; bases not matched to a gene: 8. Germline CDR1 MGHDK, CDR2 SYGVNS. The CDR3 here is CASSVITGGNSPLHF. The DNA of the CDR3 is TGTGCCAGCAGCGTGATTACAGGGGGGAATTCACCCCTCCACTTT.

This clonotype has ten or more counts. CDR3 sequence: CASSQEPGGGYTF. The CDR3 DNA follows: TGCGCCAGCAGCCAAGAACCAGGGGGGGGCTACACCTTC. The genes are TRBV4-1 and TRBJ1-2; 7 bases align to TRBD1. From germline, CDR1 is MGHRA and CDR2 YSYEKL. Trimming removed 0 bases from V and 8 bases from J; junction bases left unmatched: 3. The CDR3 extends over 13 amino acids.